This T cell receptor (beta chain) appears in the sequencing data of a study of shared clonotypes between healthy human individuals. Study background: Those who served as donors were two women and a few men between the ages of 18 and 49. Regarding the study as a whole: Rarefaction gave evidence that sorted-subset sequencing remained incomplete despite large depth.

Here immunoSEQ multiplex PCR was the method, and the copy in TCRdb shows in-frame clones only, minus some. The table includes millions of clones, around nine tenths detected once. Remarks on this clone: Antigen: not known. This sample also contains other DNA sequences that code for the same CDR3.

There were no recent acute infections or vaccinations among the donors, who were healthy HIV-negative adults. The receptor was isolated from a young man in good health. The material sequenced was naive CD4+ T cells sorted from blood. Stated subset: CD45RA+ positively selected.

CDR3: CAWSVQGNSPLHF. The CDR3 bases are TGTGCCTGGAGTGTACAAGGAAATTCACCCCTCCACTTT. J is TRBJ1-6 and V is TRBV30; no firm D call. Trimming took off 0 bases at V and 7 bases at J, with 7 bases between the two ends. CDR1 is GTSNPN and CDR2 is SVGIG in the germline V gene (reference sequence). The CDR3 totals 13 residues.